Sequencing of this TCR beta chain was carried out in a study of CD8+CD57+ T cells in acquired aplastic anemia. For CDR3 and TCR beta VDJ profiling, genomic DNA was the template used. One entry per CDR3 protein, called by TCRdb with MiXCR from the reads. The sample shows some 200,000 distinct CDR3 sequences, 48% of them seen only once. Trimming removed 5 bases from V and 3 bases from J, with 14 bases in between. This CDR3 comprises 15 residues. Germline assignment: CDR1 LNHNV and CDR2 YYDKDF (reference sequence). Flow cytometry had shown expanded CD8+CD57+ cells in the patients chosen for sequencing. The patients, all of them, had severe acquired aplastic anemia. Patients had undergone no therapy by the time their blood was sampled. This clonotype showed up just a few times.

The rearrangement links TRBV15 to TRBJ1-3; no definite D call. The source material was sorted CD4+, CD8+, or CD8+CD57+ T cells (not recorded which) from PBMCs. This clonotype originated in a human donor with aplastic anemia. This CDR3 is CATSPDRRGGNTIYF. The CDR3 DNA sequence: TGTGCCACCAGCCCTGACCGACGGGGTGGAAACACCATATATTTT.